One and the same sample provided the 5 T cell receptor beta chains below, sequenced in a study of blood T cell repertoires in COVID-19. The assay was immunoSEQ multiplex PCR, and TCRdb's table has in-frame clones only and misses some. Altogether a few hundred thousand clones are present, approximately 80% being singletons, with the ten largest covering about 10%. The specimen sequenced was peripheral blood. The receptors stem from a woman of 80 years or more with acute or convalescent COVID-19.

This clone has just one count. The chain recombines TRBV7-8 with TRBJ2-7; D is undetermined. The germline V and J ends were trimmed by 4 bases and 0 bases, with 10 bases remaining between them. The CDR3 extends over 14 amino acids. Germline V gene data show CDR1 as SGHVS and CDR2 as FQNEAQ. CDR3 sequence (DNA): TGTGCCAGCAGCTCGTCCGTCTTCTCCTACGAGCAGTACTTC. Its translation is CASSSSVFSYEQYF.

This clone was observed a single time. The V gene is TRBV6-2 or TRBV6-3, the J gene TRBJ1-1, with TRBD1 matching 7 bases. Trimming removed 2 bases from V and 7 bases from J; junction bases left unmatched: 7. Germline CDR1 MNHEY, CDR2 SVGEGT. There are 14 residues in the CDR3. The CDR3 DNA reads TGTGCCAGCAGTTACGCAGGGGGAAGGGGTGAAGCTTTCTTT. Translating it yields CASSYAGGRGEAFF.

The V call is TRBV11-2, the J call TRBJ2-3; 10 bases map to TRBD2. V trimming: 6 bases; J trimming: 2 bases; junction bases outside the gene matches: 5. The germline V gene has CDR1 SGHAT and CDR2 FQNNGV. This CDR3 contains 15 residues. The CDR3: CASRPGTSVTDTQYF. The CDR3 DNA reads TGTGCCAGCAGACCCGGGACTAGCGTCACAGATACGCAGTATTTT.

The CDR3: CASSPGHGETQYF. CDR3 in DNA: TGTGCCAGCTCACCGGGACACGGAGAGACCCAGTACTTC. The chain couples TRBV18 to TRBJ2-5, with D possibly being TRBD1 (6 bases). V shed 3 bases and J shed 4 bases, with 9 bases lying between them. The CDR3 contains 13 residues. From germline, CDR1 is KGHSH and CDR2 LQKENI.

The chain combines TRBV10-2 with TRBJ1-5, with TRBD1 matching over 9 bases. Germline V gene data show CDR1 as WSHSY and CDR2 as SAAADI. The CDR3 has 14 amino acids. V shed 6 bases and J 9 bases; nucleotides not matched to a gene: 9. The CDR3, as DNA: TGCGCCAGCAGCGAGGCCCTGACAGGGGGGCCCCAGCATTTT. Protein sequence: CASSEALTGGPQHF.